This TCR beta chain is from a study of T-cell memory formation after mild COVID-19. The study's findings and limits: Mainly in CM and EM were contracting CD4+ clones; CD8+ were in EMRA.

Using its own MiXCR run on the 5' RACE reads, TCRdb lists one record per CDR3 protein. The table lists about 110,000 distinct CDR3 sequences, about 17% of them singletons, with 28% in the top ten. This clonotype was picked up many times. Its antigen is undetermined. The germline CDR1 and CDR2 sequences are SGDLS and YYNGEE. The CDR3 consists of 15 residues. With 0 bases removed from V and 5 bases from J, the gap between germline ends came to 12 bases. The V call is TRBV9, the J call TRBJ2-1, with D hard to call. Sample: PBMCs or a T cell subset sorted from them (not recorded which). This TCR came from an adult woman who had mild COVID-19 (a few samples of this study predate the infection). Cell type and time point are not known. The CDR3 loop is CASSVGRHLNNEQFF. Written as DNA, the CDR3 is TGTGCCAGCAGCGTAGGGCGGCACCTAAACAATGAGCAGTTCTTC.